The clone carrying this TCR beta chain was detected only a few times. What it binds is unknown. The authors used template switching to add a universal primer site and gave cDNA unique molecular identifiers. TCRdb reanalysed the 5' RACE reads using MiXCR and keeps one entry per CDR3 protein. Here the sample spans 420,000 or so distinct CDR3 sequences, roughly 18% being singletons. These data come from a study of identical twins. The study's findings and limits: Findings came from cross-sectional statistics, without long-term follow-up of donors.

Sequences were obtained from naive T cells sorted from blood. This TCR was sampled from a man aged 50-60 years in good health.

CDR3 DNA sequence: TGTGCCAGCACTACCCCCGGGACAGACTCCTACGAGCAGTACTTC. The encoded protein is CASTTPGTDSYEQYF. The rearrangement links TRBV7-2 to TRBJ2-7; 7 bases map to TRBD1. V was clipped by 7 bases and J by 0 bases; unmatched bases: 9. Germline V lookup: CDR1 SGHTA, CDR2 FQGNSA. CDR3 length: 15 amino acids. Drawing the rest from reference TRBV7-2 and TRBJ2-7, the complete variable domain is GAGVSQSPSNKVTEKGKDVELRCDPISGHTALYWYRQSLGQGLEFLIYFQGNSAPDKSGLPSDRFSAERTGGSVSTLTIQRTQQEDSAVYLCASTTPGTDSYEQYFGPGTRLTVT.